This entry features one T cell receptor (beta chain) sequence. This clonotype was observed a few times. Its antigen is not yet known. A read error may explain this, as a much larger clone is one base away. The TCR beta CDR3 regions were amplified from the RNA transcripts. The TCR CDR3 was subjected to a first round of RT-PCR using the HTBI primer set and the Qiagen OneStep RT-PCR kit. Libraries were constructed in a second round of multiplex PCR, after which size selection and purification were carried out. The libraries were sequenced on an Illumina HiSeq2000 using paired-end 100 bp reads. The study's own analysis went as follows. Raw data were processed with SOAPnuke, discarding reads with adapters, uncalled bases, mean Phred below 15, or no exact constant-primer or identifier match. High-quality paired reads were merged using COPE v1.2.5, and each unique nucleotide sequence was defined as a clonotype. MiTCR v1.1 was used to align the clonotypes against IMGT TRBV, TRBD and TRBJ reference segments. The analysis included only V-J combinations with a frequency above 0.0001, which together covered 98% to 99.2% of the repertoires. The TCS score was defined as F50 (clonal expansion) divided by E x V (chaos), with BLOSUM62-based TCRdist calculated between CDR3 peptides within each V-J. Welch's t-statistics and random forest reduced roughly 500 V-J features to around 14, which were used in a naive Bayes classifier (R e1071). TCRdb trimmed the raw reads at Q25, called clones with MiXCR and kept productive beta chains. Identical CDR3 proteins give one entry, which carries the most common genes and DNA. The V and J calls come from TCRdb's annotation, not from the publication. This sample gives about 350,000 distinct CDR3 sequences in total; 15% to 20% of them show up just once. In total, the top ten clones hold around a sixth of the sample.

Ophthalmopathy patients had moderately to severely active disease, with a Clinical Activity Score of 3 or more, a NOSPECS grade of 4 or more, and a disease duration of less than 3 months. Exclusion was applied to patients with uncontrolled infections, other autoimmune diseases, pregnancy or lactation. Diagnoses were based on clinical symptoms, serum thyroxine and TRAb, thyroid ultrasound and orbital computed tomography. PBMCs were isolated from 10 ml of fresh peripheral blood by Ficoll-Paque density gradient centrifugation. Trizol reagent was used to extract total RNA, and RNA quality was then checked on an Agilent 2100 Bioanalyzer. The data originate from a study of T cells in Graves' hyperthyroidism and ophthalmopathy (dated by TCRdb to the late 2010s). About the investigation overall: Peripheral blood was sampled at the time of initial diagnosis, prior to any treatment. An independent validation cohort of around 20 hyperthyroidism patients and 17 patients who later progressed to ophthalmopathy tested prospective prediction of ophthalmopathy. For training and testing, the roughly 97 patients in the discovery cohort were randomly divided in a 7:3 ratio. Thyroid tissue and blood T-cell repertoires from several Graves' hyperthyroidism patients were also compared in the study. The paper describes TCR Vbeta CDR3 sequencing of 135 peripheral blood samples, made up of about 41 ophthalmopathy patients, around 78 hyperthyroidism patients and 17 progressor patients. Once sampling was done, hyperthyroidism patients were given methimazole at a starting dose of 30 mg daily, whereas ophthalmopathy patients were given high-dose intravenous methylprednisolone. To identify distinguishing TCR V-J signatures, a discovery cohort of some 100 patients was used, comprising 43 with Graves' ophthalmopathy and 57 with stable Graves' hyperthyroidism. Study-wide findings and limitations: Most expanded thyroid clonotypes (frequency above 0.001) were also detected in blood, suggesting blood repertoires may reflect thyroid immune responses. Ophthalmopathy was separated from stable hyperthyroidism by a 13 V-J signature model, with 87.88% sensitivity and roughly 84% specificity obtained in cross-validation and 80%/75% obtained in testing. In validation, the model predicted progression to ophthalmopathy with 60% to 71% sensitivity and around 72% specificity, a median of around 6.6 months before onset. No statistical method was used to set the sample size in advance, and investigators knew the group allocation.

V is cut back by 5 bases and J by 13 bases, with 5 bases in the junction unmatched. The germline V gene (reference sequence) provides CDR1 LNHDA and CDR2 SQIVND. The CDR3 sequence holds 11 residues, the cysteine and phenylalanine included. CDR3 DNA is the only sequence kept; it has 33 bases, read in frame from the first base. The V and J genes are TRBV19 and TRBJ1-5; 7 middle bases align to TRBD1. The sequence was obtained from a woman aged 40 to 55 with Graves' ophthalmopathy. The sequenced sample was blood. The CDR3 protein: CASSLGTEQHF. DNA sequence: TGTGCCAGTAGTCTAGGGACAGAACAGCATTTT.